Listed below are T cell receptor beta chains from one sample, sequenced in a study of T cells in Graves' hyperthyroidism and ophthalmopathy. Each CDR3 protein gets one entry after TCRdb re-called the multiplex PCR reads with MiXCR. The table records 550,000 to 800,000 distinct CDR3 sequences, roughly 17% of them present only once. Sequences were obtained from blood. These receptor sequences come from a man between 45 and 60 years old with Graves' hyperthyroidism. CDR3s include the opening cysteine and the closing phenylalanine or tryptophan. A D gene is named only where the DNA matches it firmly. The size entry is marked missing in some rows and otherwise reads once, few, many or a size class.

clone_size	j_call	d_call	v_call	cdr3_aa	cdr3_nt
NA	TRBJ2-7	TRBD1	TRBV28	CASSLPLDRGCGYEQYF	TGTGCCAGCAGTTTACCCCTGGACAGGGGGTGCGGATACGAGCAGTACTTC
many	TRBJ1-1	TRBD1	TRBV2	CASSVFAGQASNTEAFF	TGTGCCAGCAGTGTGTTTGCGGGACAGGCGTCTAACACTGAAGCTTTCTTT
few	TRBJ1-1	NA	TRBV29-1	CSVEGLSEAFF	TGCAGCGTTGAAGGTCTGTCTGAAGCTTTCTTT
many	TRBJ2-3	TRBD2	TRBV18	CASSPPAGTSGRERADTQYF	TGTGCCAGCTCACCACCGGCGGGGACTAGCGGGAGAGAGCGGGCAGATACGCAGTATTTT
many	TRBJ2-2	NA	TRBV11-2	CASSLGTNVGPMSTGELFF	TGTGCCAGCAGCTTAGGTACCAACGTAGGGCCGATGAGCACCGGGGAGCTGTTTTTT
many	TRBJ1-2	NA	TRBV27	CASSYTGASYTF	TGTGCCAGCAGTTATACAGGCGCCTCCTACACCTTC
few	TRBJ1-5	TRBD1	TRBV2	CASRPGTVNSNQPQHF	TGTGCCAGCAGGCCCGGGACAGTTAATAGCAATCAGCCCCAGCATTTT
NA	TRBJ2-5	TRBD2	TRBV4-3	CASSEAATSGVQATQYF	TGCGCCAGCAGCGAAGCCGCGACTAGCGGAGTGCAAGCGACCCAGTACTTC
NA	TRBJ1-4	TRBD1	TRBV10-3	CAIGPQGAEEKLFF	TGTGCCATCGGGCCCCAGGGGGCCGAAGAAAAACTGTTTTTT
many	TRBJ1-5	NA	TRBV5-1	CASNRGNSNQPQHF	TGCGCCAGCAACCGCGGAAATAGCAATCAGCCCCAGCATTTT
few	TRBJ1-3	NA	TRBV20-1	CSARHAARSRNTIYF	TGCAGTGCTAGACACGCGGCCAGATCTAGAAACACCATATATTTT
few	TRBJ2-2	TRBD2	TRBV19	CASRRGASGSGELFF	TGTGCCAGTAGGCGAGGGGCTAGCGGGTCGGGGGAGCTGTTTTTT
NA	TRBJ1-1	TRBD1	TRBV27	CASSLLAGGMNTEAFF	TGTGCCAGCAGTTTACTCGCAGGGGGGATGAACACTGAAGCTTTCTTT
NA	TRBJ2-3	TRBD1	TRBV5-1	CASSYPAGQGATSTDTQYF	TGCGCCAGCAGCTACCCGGCGGGACAGGGGGCTACTAGCACAGATACGCAGTATTTT
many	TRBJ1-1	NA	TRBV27	CASSSGGGGLGITEAFF	TGTGCCAGCTCTAGCGGGGGGGGGGGCCTAGGAATCACTGAAGCTTTCTTT
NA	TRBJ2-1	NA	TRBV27	CASSRPGQGDLAGFYNEQFF	TGTGCCAGCAGTCGTCCGGGACAGGGCGACCTAGCGGGATTCTACAATGAGCAGTTCTTC
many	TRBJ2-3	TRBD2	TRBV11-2	CASSLRLADTDTQYF	TGTGCCAGCAGCTTAAGACTAGCGGACACAGATACGCAGTATTTT
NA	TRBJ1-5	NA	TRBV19	CASSTPFGQGYSNQPQHF	TGTGCCAGTAGTACCCCCTTCGGGCAGGGCTATAGCAATCAGCCCCAGCATTTT
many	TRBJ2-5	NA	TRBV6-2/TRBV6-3	CASSYLLGETQYF	TGTGCCAGCAGTTATCTACTTGGGGAGACCCAGTACTTC
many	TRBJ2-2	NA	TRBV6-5	CASSYSTDTTGELFF	TGTGCCAGCAGTTACTCTACGGATACCACCGGGGAGCTGTTTTTT
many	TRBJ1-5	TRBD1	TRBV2	CATSKDRRNQPQHF	TGTGCCACCTCTAAGGACAGGCGGAATCAGCCCCAGCATTTT
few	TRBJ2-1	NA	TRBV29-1	CSPSGLGRNEQFF	TGCAGCCCCTCGGGGCTAGGGAGGAATGAGCAGTTCTTC
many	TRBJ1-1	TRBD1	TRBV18	CASSPRDRGIRTEAFF	TGTGCCAGCTCACCACGGGACAGGGGGATCAGGACTGAAGCTTTCTTT
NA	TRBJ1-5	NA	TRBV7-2	CASSLNWRNQPQHF	TGTGCCAGCAGCTTGAACTGGCGAAATCAGCCCCAGCATTTT
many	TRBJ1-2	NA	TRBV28	CASRSGTETNYGYTF	TGTGCCAGCAGATCCGGGACGGAAACTAACTATGGCTACACCTTC
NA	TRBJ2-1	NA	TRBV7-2	CASRGVVGLDNEQFF	TGCGCCAGCAGAGGAGTTGTGGGCCTCGACAATGAGCAGTTCTTC
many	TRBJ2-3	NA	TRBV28	CASTGGRDTQYF	TGTGCCAGCACCGGAGGGCGGGATACGCAGTATTTT
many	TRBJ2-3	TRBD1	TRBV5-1	CASSWEQGLGTDTQYF	TGCGCCAGCAGCTGGGAACAGGGGTTAGGAACAGATACGCAGTATTTT
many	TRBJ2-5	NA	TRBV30	CAWSTSLGETQYF	TGTGCCTGGAGTACTAGCTTAGGGGAGACCCAGTACTTC
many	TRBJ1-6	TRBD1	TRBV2	CASSVDTGGTSPLHF	TGTGCCAGCAGTGTGGATACAGGGGGGACCTCACCCCTCCACTTT
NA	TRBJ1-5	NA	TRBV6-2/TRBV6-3	CASTSYRVRNQPQHF	TGTGCCAGCACCTCTTACAGGGTTCGCAATCAGCCCCAGCATTTT
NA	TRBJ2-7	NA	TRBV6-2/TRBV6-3	CASSYTPGYSYEQYF	TGTGCCAGCAGTTACACCCCGGGTTACTCCTACGAGCAGTACTTC
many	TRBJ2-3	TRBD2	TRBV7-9	CASSLGTSGITQYF	TGTGCCAGCAGCTTAGGCACTAGCGGGATTACGCAGTATTTT
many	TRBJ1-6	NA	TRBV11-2	CASSTGTKNSPLHF	TGTGCCAGCAGCACCGGGACCAAAAATTCACCCCTCCACTTT
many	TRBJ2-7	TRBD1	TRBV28	CASSPTGARYEQYF	TGTGCCAGCAGCCCCACAGGGGCCCGCTACGAGCAGTACTTC
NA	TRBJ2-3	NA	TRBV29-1	CNVEGQFTDTQYF	TGCAACGTGGAAGGACAGTTTACAGATACGCAGTATTTT
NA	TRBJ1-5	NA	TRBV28	CASSLLVPNQPQHF	TGTGCCAGCAGTTTGTTGGTTCCCAATCAGCCCCAGCATTTT
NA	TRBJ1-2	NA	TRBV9	CASSVIQGGDGYTF	TGTGCCAGCAGCGTAATCCAAGGGGGGGATGGCTACACCTTC
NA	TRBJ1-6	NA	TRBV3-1	CASSQDSSNSPLHF	TGTGCCAGCAGCCAAGATAGCAGTAATTCACCCCTCCACTTT
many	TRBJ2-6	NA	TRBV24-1	CATSQVPRGRTSGANVLTF	TGTGCCACCAGCCAGGTCCCCAGGGGAAGAACTTCTGGGGCCAACGTCCTGACTTTC
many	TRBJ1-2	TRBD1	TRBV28	CASSLYRGGYTF	TGTGCCAGCAGTTTATACAGGGGTGGCTACACCTTC
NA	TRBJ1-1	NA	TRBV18	CAAITTDGEAFF	TGTGCGGCAATCACCACGGACGGTGAAGCTTTCTTT
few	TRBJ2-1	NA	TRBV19	CASSIDRGSANEQFF	TGTGCCAGTAGTATAGATCGGGGTAGCGCGAATGAGCAGTTCTTC
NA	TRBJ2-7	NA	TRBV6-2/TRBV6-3	CASSVPGGNSYEQYF	TGTGCCAGCAGTGTCCCGGGCGGGAACTCCTACGAGCAGTACTTC
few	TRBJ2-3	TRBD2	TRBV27	CASSAFAGEGTDTQYF	TGTGCCAGCAGTGCATTCGCGGGGGAGGGTACAGATACGCAGTATTTT
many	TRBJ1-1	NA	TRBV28	CASSFVASGYTEAFF	TGTGCCAGCAGTTTTGTGGCGTCAGGATACACTGAAGCTTTCTTT
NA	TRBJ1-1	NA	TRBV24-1	CATGDSDAADTEAFF	TGTGCCACCGGTGATTCAGACGCGGCGGACACTGAAGCTTTCTTT
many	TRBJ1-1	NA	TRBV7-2	CASSLVREMNTEAFF	TGTGCCAGCAGCTTAGTTAGAGAAATGAACACTGAAGCTTTCTTT
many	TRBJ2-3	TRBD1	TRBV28	CASSWRGGPFTDTQYF	TGTGCCAGCAGCTGGAGAGGGGGCCCTTTCACAGATACGCAGTATTTT
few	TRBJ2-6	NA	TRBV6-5	CASSYHQDFGISGANVLTF	TGTGCCAGCAGTTACCACCAGGACTTCGGGATCTCTGGGGCCAACGTCCTGACTTTC
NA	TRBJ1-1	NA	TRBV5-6	CASSLWGRVNTEAFF	TGTGCCAGCAGCTTGTGGGGCAGAGTGAACACTGAAGCTTTCTTT
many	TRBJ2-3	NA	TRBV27	CASRSGTSTDTQYF	TGTGCCAGCCGTAGCGGAACTAGCACAGATACGCAGTATTTT
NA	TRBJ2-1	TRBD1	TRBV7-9	CASSNPGQGARNEQFF	TGTGCCAGCAGCAACCCGGGACAGGGGGCTAGGAATGAGCAGTTCTTC
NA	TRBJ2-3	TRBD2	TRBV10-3	CAIRRAGGGDTQYF	TGTGCCATCAGGCGAGCGGGAGGGGGAGATACGCAGTATTTT
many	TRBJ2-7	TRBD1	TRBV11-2	CASSSPTGTGYYEQYF	TGTGCCAGCAGCTCCCCGACCGGGACAGGGTACTACGAGCAGTACTTC